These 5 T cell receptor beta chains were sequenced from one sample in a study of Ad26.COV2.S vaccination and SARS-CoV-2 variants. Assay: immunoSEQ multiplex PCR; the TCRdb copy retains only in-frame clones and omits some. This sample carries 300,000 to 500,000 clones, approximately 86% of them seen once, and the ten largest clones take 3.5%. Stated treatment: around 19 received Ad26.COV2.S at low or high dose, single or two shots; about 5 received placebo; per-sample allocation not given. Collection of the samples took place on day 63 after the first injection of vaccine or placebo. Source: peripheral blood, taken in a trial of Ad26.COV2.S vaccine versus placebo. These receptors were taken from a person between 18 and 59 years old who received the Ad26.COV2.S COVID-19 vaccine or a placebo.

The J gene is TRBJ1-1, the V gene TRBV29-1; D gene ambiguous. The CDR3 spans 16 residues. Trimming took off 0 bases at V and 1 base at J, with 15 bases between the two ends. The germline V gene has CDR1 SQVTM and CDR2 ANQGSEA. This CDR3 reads CSVEDFDFRGNTEAFF. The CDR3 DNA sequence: TGCAGCGTTGAAGATTTCGATTTTAGAGGGAACACTGAAGCTTTCTTT.

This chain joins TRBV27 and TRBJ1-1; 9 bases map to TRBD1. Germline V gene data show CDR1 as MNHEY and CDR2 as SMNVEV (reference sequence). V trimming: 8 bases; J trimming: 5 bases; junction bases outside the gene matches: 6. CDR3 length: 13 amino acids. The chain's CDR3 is CASLDRGGTEAFF. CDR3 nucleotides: TGTGCCAGCTTGGACAGGGGTGGTACTGAAGCTTTCTTT.

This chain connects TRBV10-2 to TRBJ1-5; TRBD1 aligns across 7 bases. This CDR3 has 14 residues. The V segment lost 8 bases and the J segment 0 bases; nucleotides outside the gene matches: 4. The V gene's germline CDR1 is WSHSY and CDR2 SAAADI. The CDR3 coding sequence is TGCGCCAGCGGGACAGAAGTTAGCAATCAGCCCCAGCATTTT. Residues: CASGTEVSNQPQHF.

Written as DNA, the CDR3 is TGTGCCAGCAGCTTTAGCGGGCACTCCTACAATGAGCAGTTCTTC. This translates into CASSFSGHSYNEQFF. The chain combines TRBV7-9 with TRBJ2-1, with TRBD2 matching 7 bases. V shed 3 bases and J 0 bases; nucleotides not matched to a gene: 2. CDR1 and CDR2 (germline): SEHNR, FQNEAQ (reference sequence). The length of the CDR3 is 15 residues.

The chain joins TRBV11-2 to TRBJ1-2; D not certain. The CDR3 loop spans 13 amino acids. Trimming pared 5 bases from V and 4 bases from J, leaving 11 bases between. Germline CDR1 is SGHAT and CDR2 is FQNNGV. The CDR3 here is CASSPGAAYGYTF. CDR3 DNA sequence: TGTGCCAGCAGCCCAGGTGCGGCCTATGGCTACACCTTC.